The TCR beta chain described here comes from a study of CD8+ T cells in alopecia areata. Treatment meaning: oral pan-JAK inhibitor, 5-10 mg twice daily. The sequencing template was cDNA reverse transcribed from extracted RNA. The protocol was immunoSEQ multiplex PCR, while the TCRdb copy is restricted to in-frame clones and leaves out a portion. The table includes some 150,000 clones, 58% detected once. The CDR3 covers 18 residues. V lost 1 base to trimming and J lost 1 base; unmatched junction nucleotides: 12. Germline values: CDR1 LNHNV, CDR2 YYDKDF (reference sequence). The starting material was CD4+ T cells sorted from blood, obtained between weeks 55 and 65, from a patient treated with tofacitinib. This sequence joins TRBV15 and TRBJ2-5; TRBD1 matches 7 bases. The sequence was collected from a human donor with alopecia areata. CDR3 region: CATSRGWGRRTGQETQYF. The CDR3 DNA reads TGTGCCACCAGCAGAGGGTGGGGACGCCGGACAGGCCAAGAGACCCAGTACTTC.